The 32 T cell receptor beta chains in this list originate from one sample, sequenced in a study of T cells in Graves' hyperthyroidism and ophthalmopathy. RNA transcripts served as the template for amplifying TCR beta CDR3 regions. With the HTBI primer set, the TCR CDR3 went through a first round of RT-PCR. TCRdb recomputed calls from the multiplex PCR reads with MiXCR, one row per CDR3 protein. The sample contains about 520,000 distinct CDR3 sequences, around 22% of which appear only once. Sequenced material: blood. The receptors were sampled from a woman in her thirties with Graves' ophthalmopathy.

The chain carries TRBV28 and TRBJ1-2; D possibly corresponds to TRBD1 (5 bases). This CDR3 has 14 amino acids. From germline, CDR1 is MDHEN and CDR2 SYDVKM. Trimming left V 3 bases short and J 3 bases short, with 11 bases between. CDR3 in DNA: TGTGCCAGCAGTTTGTCGGGGGTTGACTATGGCTACACCTTC. It codes for CASSLSGVDYGYTF.

This clonotype came up many times. The chain couples TRBV6-2 or TRBV6-3 to TRBJ1-5, with D unclear. The CDR3 has 12 residues. The V end was cut by 0 bases, the J end by 7 bases, with 4 bases between. The germline V gene encodes CDR1 MNHEY and CDR2 SVGEGT. This CDR3 is CASSYSRQPQHF. The CDR3 DNA follows: TGTGCCAGCAGTTACTCCAGACAGCCCCAGCATTTT.

This clonotype was picked up many times. The gene calls are TRBV7-8 and TRBJ2-5; 7 nucleotides line up with TRBD2. The trim removed 2 bases at V and 2 bases at J, leaving 8 bases unmatched. This CDR3 spans 16 amino acids. Germline CDR1 and CDR2: SGHVS and FQNEAQ. This CDR3 is CASSLWGSGPQETQYF. The CDR3 region has the DNA TGTGCCAGCAGCTTATGGGGTAGCGGGCCTCAAGAGACCCAGTACTTC.

This clonotype was counted only a few times. V usage is TRBV20-1 and J usage is TRBJ2-1, with 11 bases lining up with TRBD2. Trimming took 1 base from V and 7 from J; bases not matched to a gene: 6. The germline gives CDR1 DFQATT, CDR2 SNEGSKA (reference sequence). The CDR3 spans 15 residues. The CDR3 region has the DNA TGCAGTGCTAGAGTTAGCGGGGGGGCCGGGAATGAGCAGTTCTTC. This codes for CSARVSGGAGNEQFF.

This clonotype was found once. The chain has TRBV11-2 and TRBJ1-1; a possible D gene is TRBD1 (6 bases). This CDR3 spans 16 amino acids. Germline CDR1 and CDR2: SGHAT and FQNNGV. V was pared by 2 bases and J by 0 bases, with 13 bases between. CDR3 amino acids: CASSLRAGVMNTEAFF. The DNA for the CDR3 is TGTGCCAGCAGCTTACGGGCAGGGGTAATGAACACTGAAGCTTTCTTT.

This clonotype was seen a handful of times. The chain combines TRBV6-1 with TRBJ2-7; TRBD2 agrees at 9 bases. Germline V gene lookup returns CDR1 MNHNS and CDR2 SASEGT. V trimming: 5 bases; J trimming: 4 bases; junction bases outside the gene matches: 9. The CDR3 covers 15 residues. The CDR3 region has the DNA TGTGCCAGCAGTCCCCAGGGTAGCGGGAGTTACGAGCAGTACTTC. Amino acids: CASSPQGSGSYEQYF.

The J gene is TRBJ2-5, the V gene TRBV13, with D perhaps matching TRBD2 (5 bases). Germline values: CDR1 PRHDT, CDR2 FYEKMQ (reference sequence). There are 14 residues in the CDR3. The V gene lost 2 bases and the J gene lost 3 bases, with 10 bases spanning the gap. In DNA, the CDR3 is TGTGCCAGCAGCTTATCGTCGGGAAAAGAGACCCAGTACTTC. It is translated as CASSLSSGKETQYF.

This clonotype has ten or more counts. The chain couples TRBV4-1 to TRBJ1-5; D not certain. The CDR3 runs 15 residues. From germline, CDR1 is MGHRA and CDR2 YSYEKL. Trimming removed 0 bases at V and 5 bases at J, with 11 bases between. CDR3 region: CASSQDPFPDQPQHF. In DNA form, the CDR3 reads TGCGCCAGCAGCCAAGATCCGTTCCCAGATCAGCCCCAGCATTTT.

With respect to this clonotype: A much larger clone lies a single base off, so this may be a read error. The J gene is TRBJ1-5, the V gene TRBV7-2, with D unclear. V was clipped by 3 bases and J by 7 bases, with 16 bases between them. Germline V CDR1 and CDR2: SGHTA, FQGNSA. The CDR3 is 15 residues long. In DNA form, the CDR3 reads TGTGCCAGCAGCTTCCGAGGTGGGTGTATACAGCCCCAGCATTTT. Protein product: CASSFRGGCIQPQHF.

This clonotype was seen repeatedly, ten times or more. The J gene is TRBJ2-2, the V gene TRBV6-1; a weak D match, TRBD2 (5 bases). The CDR3 consists of 14 residues. Trimming left V 7 bases short and J 4 bases short, with 13 bases between. Per germline, CDR1 MNHNS and CDR2 SASEGT. The CDR3 protein is CASTGLQSTGELFF. Here the CDR3 DNA reads TGTGCCAGCACGGGGTTGCAGAGCACCGGGGAGCTGTTTTTT.

This clonotype was recorded at least ten times. This CDR3 is CSARTGLSSYEQYF. In DNA, the CDR3 is TGCAGCGCTCGGACAGGCTTGAGCTCCTACGAGCAGTACTTC. The chain links TRBV29-1 to TRBJ2-7, with 7 nucleotides matching TRBD1. The CDR3 covers 14 residues. V lost 7 bases to trimming and J lost 0 bases; unmatched junction nucleotides: 9. In germline, CDR1 is SQVTM, CDR2 ANQGSEA.

This clonotype was seen repeatedly, ten times or more. The genes are TRBV12-3 or TRBV12-4 and TRBJ1-2; 7 bases agree with TRBD1. The trim removed 4 bases at V and 3 bases at J, leaving 8 bases unmatched. The CDR3 runs to 15 residues. CDR3 bases: TGTGCCAGCAGTTCTGTACAGGGGTTGGACTATGGCTACACCTTC. Protein product: CASSSVQGLDYGYTF.

With respect to this clonotype: Its ends do not fully match the called genes, so a read error is possible. This rearrangement joins TRBV6-1 to TRBJ1-1; D is ambiguous. This CDR3 comprises 16 residues. The V gene's germline CDR1 is MNHNS and CDR2 SASEGT. The DNA of the CDR3 is TGTGCCGGCAGAGCTCCATTTGGCGGGTTGAACACTGAAGCTTTCTTT. Protein product: CAGRAPFGGLNTEAFF.

This clonotype has at least ten counts. J is TRBJ1-2 and V is TRBV5-1, with 8 bases aligning to TRBD1. There are 13 residues in the CDR3. The V gene end was trimmed by 2 bases and the J gene end by 7 bases; junction bases not matched to a gene: 4. Germline loops: CDR1 SGHRS, CDR2 YFSETQ. The CDR3, as DNA: TGCGCCAGCAGCTTTCGGCAGGGGGCTGGCTACACCTTC. As protein: CASSFRQGAGYTF.

This clonotype was counted ten times or more. V gene TRBV6-5 combines with J gene TRBJ2-7; D unresolved. The CDR3 totals 13 residues. The V gene lost 7 bases and the J gene lost 3 bases, with 13 bases spanning the gap. In germline, CDR1 is MNHEY, CDR2 SVGAGI. CDR3 sequence (DNA): TGTGCCAGCAATACAAGACGGTTCTACGAGCAGTACTTC. Translating it yields CASNTRRFYEQYF.

This clonotype was found many times. DNA of the CDR3: TGCGCCAGCAGCCAAGGGTTATCCGGGGCGGTTACCTACGAGCAGTACTTC. This gives the protein CASSQGLSGAVTYEQYF. This chain joins TRBV4-3 and TRBJ2-7; D tentatively reads TRBD1 or TRBD2 (5 bases each). Trimming removed 1 base from V and 2 bases from J, with 18 bases in between. CDR3 length equals 17 residues. Germline CDR1 LGHNA, CDR2 YSLEER.

This clonotype showed up many times. At one end, the junction sequence differs from germline, possibly due to a read error. The chain recombines TRBV6-1 with TRBJ2-5; 7 nucleotides align to TRBD1. Germline CDR1 reads MNHNS; CDR2 reads SASEGT. The CDR3 length is 13 residues. The CDR3 reads CASREGGVVTQYF. The CDR3 DNA sequence: TGTGCCAGCAGAGAAGGGGGCGTGGTGACCCAGTACTTC.

The table lists this clonotype with many counts. The chain employs TRBV6-4 and TRBJ1-1, with 9 bases aligning to TRBD1. The CDR3 sequence is 17 residues long. V dropped 5 bases and J dropped 1; count of bases not matched to a gene: 11. Germline V lookup: CDR1 MRHNA, CDR2 SNTAGT. CDR3 residues: CASSTRTGEDGNTEAFF. The CDR3 bases are TGTGCCAGCAGTACGAGGACAGGGGAAGATGGGAACACTGAAGCTTTCTTT.

The chain joins TRBV29-1 to TRBJ1-3; D perhaps matches TRBD1 (6 bases). CDR3 length: 13 amino acids. V lost 6 bases to trimming and J lost 0 bases, with 9 bases between them. Per the germline V gene, CDR1 is SQVTM and CDR2 is ANQGSEA. The CDR3 coding sequence is TGCAGCGTACAAGGGGGCTCTGGAAACACCATATATTTT. It specifies CSVQGGSGNTIYF.

This clonotype came up many times. The V gene is TRBV11-2, the J gene TRBJ2-7; D call uncertain. Trimming took 0 bases from V and 3 from J, leaving 6 bases between them. In germline, CDR1 is SGHAT, CDR2 FQNNGV. CDR3 length equals 13 residues. The DNA for the CDR3 is TGTGCCAGCAGCTTAGATAGGTACTACGAGCAGTACTTC. Translated, it gives CASSLDRYYEQYF. Full variable domain (rest looked up from reference TRBV11-2 and TRBJ2-7): EAGVAQSPRYKIIEKRQSVAFWCNPISGHATLYWYQQILGQGPKLLIQFQNNGVVDDSQLPKDRFSAERLKGVDSTLKIQPAKLEDSAVYLCASSLDRYYEQYFGPGTRLTVT.

This clonotype was detected ten times or more. The V call is TRBV11-2, the J call TRBJ2-7; 9 positions match TRBD1. Germline V lookup: CDR1 SGHAT, CDR2 FQNNGV. CDR3 length: 17 residues. Trimming took 0 bases from V and 2 from J; bases not matched to a gene: 8. The CDR3 DNA reads as TGTGCCAGCAGCTTAGAGAGTAGGGACAGGGTCGCCTACGAGCAGTACTTC. Amino acids: CASSLESRDRVAYEQYF. Based on the CDR3 plus reference TRBV11-2 and TRBJ2-7, the full variable domain is EAGVAQSPRYKIIEKRQSVAFWCNPISGHATLYWYQQILGQGPKLLIQFQNNGVVDDSQLPKDRFSAERLKGVDSTLKIQPAKLEDSAVYLCASSLESRDRVAYEQYFGPGTRLTVT.

This clonotype was detected a few times. The V gene is TRBV3-1, the J gene TRBJ2-2, with TRBD2 as a possible D gene (5 bases). Germline assignment: CDR1 LGHDT and CDR2 YNNKEL (reference sequence). The CDR3 length is 16 residues. The V end was cut by 1 base, the J end by 5 bases, with 14 bases between. The CDR3 spells CASSQVPGIVTGELFF. Here the CDR3 DNA reads TGTGCCAGCAGCCAAGTACCCGGGATCGTAACCGGGGAGCTGTTTTTT.

This clonotype was detected ten times or more. The chain uses TRBV15 and TRBJ2-5, with unresolved D. The CDR3 sequence is 14 residues long. Germline V gene sequence: CDR1 LNHNV, CDR2 YYDKDF (reference sequence). V lost 0 bases and J lost 5, with 10 bases in between. The CDR3 is CATSRDLGRETQYF. The CDR3 coding sequence is TGTGCCACCAGCAGAGATCTGGGCCGGGAGACCCAGTACTTC.

In its sample, this clonotype was seen many times. This CDR3 is CASSIHPDLNTEAFF. CDR3 sequence (DNA): TGTGCCAGTAGTATTCATCCGGACCTGAACACTGAAGCTTTCTTT. The V and J genes are TRBV19 and TRBJ1-1; D uncertain. Germline V gene data show CDR1 as LNHDA and CDR2 as SQIVND (reference sequence). V was trimmed by 3 bases and J by 0 bases, leaving 11 bases between them. The CDR3 is 15 amino acids.

Ten or more counts support this clonotype. The CDR3 DNA sequence: TGTGCCAGCCTCCAGGCGAACACTGAAGCTTTCTTT. It translates to CASLQANTEAFF. The chain uses TRBV2 and TRBJ1-1; the D is unclear. CDR3 size: 12 residues. Trimming left V 8 bases short and J 1 base short, with 8 bases between. Germline CDR1 reads SNHLY; CDR2 reads FYNNEI. The full variable domain, its missing parts supplied by reference TRBV2 and TRBJ1-1, is EPEVTQTPSHQVTQMGQEVILRCVPISNHLYFYWYRQILGQKVEFLVSFYNNEISEKSEIFDDQFSVERPDGSNFTLKIRSTKLEDSAMYFCASLQANTEAFFGQGTRLTVV.

Many counts were recorded for this clonotype. The chain recombines TRBV6-5 with TRBJ1-2; D is undetermined. Looked up from germline, CDR1 is MNHEY and CDR2 is SVGAGI. Deletions cut 7 bases from V and 7 bases from J, with 16 bases between. The CDR3 sequence is 13 residues long. The CDR3 sequence is CASTQPPHSGYTF. CDR3 bases: TGTGCCAGCACCCAACCTCCACACAGTGGCTACACCTTC.

This clonotype has ten or more counts. V gene TRBV10-3 combines with J gene TRBJ1-1; TRBD1 aligns across 8 bases. The CDR3 extends over 13 amino acids. In germline, CDR1 is ENHRY, CDR2 SYGVKD. Trimming at V came to 5 bases and at J to 4 bases, leaving 3 bases not matched to a gene. DNA for the CDR3: TGTGCCATCAGTCCAGACAGGGGCACTGAAGCTTTCTTT. The encoded protein is CAISPDRGTEAFF.

This clonotype appeared a few times. The CDR3 bases are TGCGCCAGCAGTGGACAGGGAGAAACTGAAGCTTTCTTT. This translates into CASSGQGETEAFF. This rearrangement joins TRBV10-2 to TRBJ1-1, with 7 bases fitting TRBD1. J lost 5 bases, V lost 4 bases, and 4 bases had no gene match. Germline values: CDR1 WSHSY, CDR2 SAAADI. The CDR3 extends over 13 amino acids.

This clonotype came up a few times. This chain's CDR3 is CASSLLWESNQPQHF. CDR3 DNA: TGTGCCAGCAGCTTATTGTGGGAAAGCAATCAGCCCCAGCATTTT. The chain uses TRBV5-7 and TRBJ1-5; D not certain. TRBV5-7 is given ORF status, its function remaining uncertain. The CDR3 runs to 15 residues. With 2 bases removed from V and 1 base from J, the gap between germline ends came to 10 bases.

This clonotype was observed many times. V gene TRBV29-1 combines with J gene TRBJ2-7, with D tentatively TRBD1 or TRBD2 (7 bases each). This CDR3 is built from 13 residues. V lost 5 bases and J lost 4, with 15 bases in between. The germline V gene encodes CDR1 SQVTM and CDR2 ANQGSEA. The CDR3 spells CSVSGGGRYEQYF. The CDR3 region has the DNA TGCAGCGTTTCAGGGGGGGGCCGTTACGAGCAGTACTTC.

The table lists this clonotype with a few counts. The chain employs TRBV20-1 and TRBJ2-5; D gene unclear. The CDR3 extends over 16 amino acids. V gave up 0 bases and J gave up 1 base, with 15 bases separating them. CDR1 DFQATT and CDR2 SNEGSKA come from the germline V gene (reference sequence). CDR3 region: CSARDLGTVAQETQYF. In DNA, the CDR3 is TGCAGTGCTAGAGATTTAGGTACGGTGGCCCAAGAGACCCAGTACTTC.

This clonotype showed up many times. This chain joins TRBV7-2 and TRBJ2-7; the match to TRBD1 covers 7 bases. From germline, CDR1 is SGHTA and CDR2 FQGNSA. The CDR3 spans 15 residues. Trimming removed 5 bases from V and 2 bases from J; junction bases left unmatched: 9. CDR3 nucleotide sequence: TGTGCCAGCAGCCCGACCGGGACAGTCCCCTACGAGCAGTACTTC. Amino acid sequence: CASSPTGTVPYEQYF.